Below, 25 T cell receptor beta chains from the same sample are listed, as sequenced in a study of metastatic and nonmetastatic thyroid tumors. No treatment had been given to any patient before thyroid surgery. TCRdb re-called clones via MiXCR from the PCR reads. Of approximately 38,000 clones in the sample, about 15% were seen once. Sequenced material: blood. Receptors were obtained from a female donor with papillary thyroid cancer or a benign thyroid nodule (not recorded which). Some clones in this sample may be carry-over from other donors' samples.

There are many counts of this clone. CDR3 in DNA: TGTGCCAGCAGCTTTTCTGGGCAAGAGACCCAGTACTTC. This sequence encodes CASSFSGQETQYF. The chain combines TRBV7-9 with TRBJ2-5; D unresolved. V gave up 3 bases and J gave up 2 bases, with 7 bases separating them. CDR3 size: 13 residues. The germline V gene encodes CDR1 SEHNR and CDR2 FQNEAQ (reference sequence). Combining the CDR3 with reference TRBV7-9 and TRBJ2-5 gives the whole variable domain DTGVSQNPRHKITKRGQNVTFRCDPISEHNRLYWYRQTLGQGPEFLTYFQNEAQLEKSRLLSDRFSAERPKGSFSTLEIQRTEQGDSAMYLCASSFSGQETQYFGPGTRLLVL.

This clone was counted ten times or more. J is TRBJ2-7 and V is TRBV19; 9 nucleotides align to TRBD1. The germline V gene has CDR1 LNHDA and CDR2 SQIVND (reference sequence). The ends lost 7 bases at V and 2 bases at J; junction bases unmatched: 9. CDR3 size: 15 residues. The DNA of the CDR3 is TGTGCCAGTACCTCCGGGACAGGGATTACCTACGAGCAGTACTTC. This sequence encodes CASTSGTGITYEQYF.

This clone appeared many times. The chain employs TRBV3-1 and TRBJ2-2, with a possible D match to TRBD1 (6 bases). There are 15 residues in the CDR3. Deletions cut 7 bases from V and 1 base from J, with 13 bases between. Germline V gene data show CDR1 as LGHDT and CDR2 as YNNKEL (reference sequence). This CDR3 is CASTRTAGNTGELFF. The DNA of the CDR3 is TGTGCCAGCACCCGGACAGCTGGGAACACCGGGGAGCTGTTTTTT.

This clone was observed at least ten times. The chain couples TRBV4-2 to TRBJ1-6; no clear D. This CDR3 is 14 amino acids long. Trimming removed 5 bases from V and 7 bases from J, with 12 bases in between. The germline gives CDR1 LGHNA, CDR2 YNFKEQ. In nucleotides, the CDR3 is TGTGCCAGCAGCTCCGGGAGGCAAAATTCACCCCTCCACTTT. This gives the protein CASSSGRQNSPLHF.

J is TRBJ1-3 and V is TRBV6-1, with unresolved D. V dropped 4 bases and J dropped 5 bases, with 6 bases sitting between them. In germline, CDR1 is MNHNS, CDR2 SASEGT. The CDR3 is 12 amino acids. CDR3 amino acids: CASSGNRNTIYF. The CDR3 region has the DNA TGTGCCAGCAGTGGGAATAGAAACACCATATATTTT.

This clone showed up many times. This chain uses TRBV19 with TRBJ1-5; TRBD1 is a possible D gene (5 bases). The CDR3 runs 13 residues. Trimming removed 5 bases from V and 7 bases from J, with 12 bases in between. Germline-derived CDR1 and CDR2 are LNHDA and SQIVND (reference sequence). CDR3 loop: CASSLRVWQPQHF. In nucleotides, the CDR3 is TGTGCCAGTAGTCTCAGGGTGTGGCAGCCCCAGCATTTT.

This clone was counted many times. The chain couples TRBV3-1 to TRBJ2-1; D might be TRBD2 (6 bases). Deletions cut 0 bases from V and 7 bases from J, with 13 bases between. The CDR3 sequence is 15 residues long. Per the germline V gene, CDR1 is LGHDT and CDR2 is YNNKEL (reference sequence). DNA for the CDR3: TGTGCCAGCAGCCAAGAGGAGGGCCAAGGGAATGAGCAGTTCTTC. Translated, it gives CASSQEEGQGNEQFF.

For this clone: Compared with germline, one end of the junction differs, possibly owing to a read error. This chain links TRBV7-6 with TRBJ2-3; D is ambiguous. CDR1 and CDR2 from the germline V gene are SGHVS and FNYEAQ. CDR3 length: 13 residues. The CDR3 coding sequence is TGTGCCAGCAGCTTAGTCGTGGCGGATACGAAGTATTTT. It codes for CASSLVVADTKYF.

The V and J genes are TRBV20-1 and TRBJ2-1; 7 nucleotides line up with TRBD2. The CDR3 has 15 residues. Germline V gene lookup returns CDR1 DFQATT and CDR2 SNEGSKA (reference sequence). Germline trimming cut 5 bases from V and 4 bases from J; bases unmatched to any gene: 11. This chain's CDR3 is CSAPRLAGGYNEQFF. CDR3 coding DNA: TGCAGTGCTCCTCGACTAGCAGGAGGGTACAATGAGCAGTTCTTC.

J is TRBJ1-1 and V is TRBV12-3 or TRBV12-4; no clear D. V lost 6 bases, J lost 1 base, and 18 bases lay in between. The CDR3 length is 16 residues. The CDR3: CASSPCVLKENTEAFF. CDR3 DNA: TGTGCCAGCAGCCCGTGTGTACTAAAGGAGAACACTGAAGCTTTCTTT.

In its sample, this clone was seen a few times. This may be a read error, as it is one base from a much larger clone. The CDR3 sequence is CSASYPMGKDTQYF. In DNA, the CDR3 is TGCAGTGCTAGCTACCCGATGGGTAAAGATACGCAGTATTTT. The J gene is TRBJ2-3, the V gene TRBV20-1, with no clear D. The CDR3 runs to 14 residues. The V gene's germline CDR1 is DFQATT and CDR2 SNEGSKA (reference sequence). Trimming shortened V by 3 bases and J by 5 bases, and 15 bases separated the two germline ends.

This clone was seen repeatedly, ten times or more. The V call is TRBV25-1, the J call TRBJ1-1; D gene unclear. The CDR3 has 15 residues. The V gene lost 7 bases and the J gene lost 5 bases, with 20 bases spanning the gap. Germline-derived CDR1 and CDR2 are MGHDK and SYGVNS. The CDR3 region has the DNA TGTGCCAGCACCCTTTCGGCCCCGGGCGGGACTGAAGCTTTCTTT. Residues: CASTLSAPGGTEAFF.

The chain couples TRBV12-3 or TRBV12-4 to TRBJ2-5; 7 positions agree with TRBD1. The CDR3 runs to 15 residues. Trimming took 5 bases from V and 4 from J; bases not matched to a gene: 10. The CDR3 region has the DNA TGTGCCAGCAGTCCTTCGTACAGACAGGGAGAGACCCAGTACTTC. This gives the protein CASSPSYRQGETQYF.

This clone was recorded at least ten times. The rearrangement uses TRBV11-3 and TRBJ1-2; 8 positions match TRBD1. J gave up 8 bases and V 4 bases, and 6 bases lay outside the gene matches. Per germline, CDR1 SGHNT and CDR2 YENEEA. The CDR3 loop spans 13 amino acids. The CDR3 here is CASSSTGEDGYTF. CDR3 DNA: TGTGCCAGCAGCTCGACAGGGGAGGACGGCTACACCTTC.

This clone was recorded once. V and J are TRBV20-1 and TRBJ1-3; tentatively, D is TRBD1 (5 bases). Trimming left V 2 bases short and J 0 bases short, with 17 bases between. Germline values: CDR1 DFQATT, CDR2 SNEGSKA (reference sequence). This CDR3 region has 17 residues. CDR3: CSARPNRGPSSGNTIYF. DNA of the CDR3: TGCAGTGCTAGACCTAACCGGGGCCCCAGCTCTGGAAACACCATATATTTT.

This chain links TRBV3-1 with TRBJ1-5; maybe TRBD1 (6 bases). CDR1 is LGHDT and CDR2 is YNNKEL in the germline V gene (reference sequence). V lost 7 bases and J lost 3, with 16 bases in between. There are 15 residues in the CDR3. The CDR3 DNA reads TGTGCCAGCATCCCCCGACGGGGGCCCAATCAGCCCCAGCATTTT. It specifies CASIPRRGPNQPQHF.

This clone has ten or more counts. V and J are TRBV30 and TRBJ1-5, with TRBD1 matching over 8 bases. V lost 2 bases to trimming and J lost 5 bases; unmatched junction nucleotides: 2. CDR3 length equals 13 residues. Germline CDR1 GTSNPN, CDR2 SVGIG (reference sequence). DNA for the CDR3: TGTGCCTGGAGTTCGACAGGGGATCAGCCCCAGCATTTT. Amino acid sequence: CAWSSTGDQPQHF.

This clone was seen many times. Distinct nucleotide sequences in the sample also encode this CDR3. V and J are TRBV29-1 and TRBJ2-1; TRBD2 matches 7 bases. CDR1 is SQVTM, CDR2 ANQGSEA, per germline. The CDR3 spans 14 residues. CDR3 sequence: CSVSGAGVGNEQFF. The CDR3 nucleotides read TGCAGTGTTTCAGGCGCGGGAGTAGGCAATGAGCAGTTCTTC.

This clone appeared many times. The gene calls are TRBV9 and TRBJ2-7; 7 nucleotides match TRBD1. The V and J ends lost 2 bases and 5 bases, in that order; junction bases with no gene match: 7. The germline V gene encodes CDR1 SGDLS and CDR2 YYNGEE. The CDR3 spans 14 residues. As DNA, the CDR3 is TGTGCCAGCAGCGTTTCGGGACAGAGCCACGAGCAGTACTTC. Protein product: CASSVSGQSHEQYF.

This clone has at least ten counts. The V and J genes are TRBV7-6 and TRBJ2-5, with a weak D call TRBD1 (5 bases). The CDR3 runs to 13 residues. Germline assignment: CDR1 SGHVS and CDR2 FNYEAQ. Trimming left V 5 bases short and J 5 bases short, with 12 bases between. The CDR3 DNA sequence: TGTGCCAGCAGCCAACCTGGGGCGGAGACCCAGTACTTC. It specifies CASSQPGAETQYF.

About this clone itself: A much larger clone differs by one base, so this may be a read error. This chain uses TRBV7-6 with TRBJ2-5; tentatively, D is TRBD1 or TRBD2 (5 bases each). This CDR3 comprises 14 residues. Germline CDR1 reads SGHVS; CDR2 reads FNYEAQ. CDR3 nucleotides: TGTGCCAGCAGCTTAGAGCAGGGTTGGGAGACCCAGTGCTTC. Protein: CASSLEQGWETQCF.

The V and J genes are TRBV5-1 and TRBJ1-1; D unresolved. Germline V gene data show CDR1 as SGHRS and CDR2 as YFSETQ. With 4 bases removed from V and 1 base from J, the gap between germline ends came to 14 bases. The CDR3 loop spans 15 amino acids. CDR3 in DNA: TGCGCCAGCAGCCGGATTCGGGTTGCGAACACTGAAGCTTTCTTT. This codes for CASSRIRVANTEAFF.

This clone appeared many times. This chain joins TRBV7-9 and TRBJ1-5; D gene uncertain. The V end was cut by 1 base, the J end by 6 bases, with 4 bases between. The CDR3 has 12 residues. CDR1 SEHNR and CDR2 FQNEAQ come from the germline V gene (reference sequence). The CDR3 spells CASSLGGQPQHF. For the CDR3, the DNA is TGTGCCAGCAGCTTAGGTGGTCAGCCCCAGCATTTT.

The chain is built from TRBV6-1 and TRBJ1-5; TRBD1 aligns across 9 bases. Trimming cost V 4 bases and J 7 bases; bases outside gene matches: 11. This CDR3 has 16 residues. Germline loops: CDR1 MNHNS, CDR2 SASEGT. CDR3 residues: CASSAVNGQGQQPQHF. CDR3 nucleotide sequence: TGTGCCAGCAGTGCGGTTAACGGACAGGGGCAACAGCCCCAGCATTTT.

This chain links TRBV20-1 with TRBJ1-2, with D uncertain. The CDR3 length is 16 residues. Per germline, CDR1 DFQATT and CDR2 SNEGSKA (reference sequence). V shed 8 bases and J shed 2 bases, with 24 bases lying between them. CDR3: CSSTPLYEVANYGYTF. The CDR3 DNA reads TGCAGTTCTACTCCATTGTATGAGGTGGCGAACTATGGCTACACCTTC.